Listed below are T cell receptor beta chains from one sample, sequenced in a study of T cell responses to AZD1222 COVID-19 vaccine. Data came from immunoSEQ multiplex PCR; TCRdb stores just in-frame clones and leaves some out. The sample records roughly 150,000 clones, 85% to 90% being singletons. Sequenced material: peripheral blood, taken on day 0 of AZD1222 vaccination. These TCRs come from an adult in good health. Each CDR3 is given with its conserved first and last residue. Each record gives: CDR3 DNA, CDR3 protein, V gene, J gene, clone size, D gene. A D gene is named only where the DNA matches it firmly. For some rows the clone size is stated as once, few or many, or as a class when expanded; others skip it.

TGTGCCAGCAATCAAGGACTAGCGGGAACCGAGACCCAGTACTTC	CASNQGLAGTETQYF	TRBV2	TRBJ2-5	NA	TRBD2
TGCAGCGTTGAATCGGACAGCCCGTACAATGAGCAGTTCTTC	CSVESDSPYNEQFF	TRBV29-1	TRBJ2-1	NA	NA
TGTGCCAGCAGCCAGACGGGGGGTGTGTATCGCAATCAGCCCCAGCATTTT	CASSQTGGVYRNQPQHF	TRBV5-5	TRBJ1-5	NA	NA
TGCAGTGCTAGTCAAAGGGACAGGGGTGACTATGGCTACACCTTC	CSASQRDRGDYGYTF	TRBV20-1	TRBJ1-2	NA	TRBD1
TGTGCCAGCAGTTTAAATTTGGACAGGGAGAGTGGCTACACCTTC	CASSLNLDRESGYTF	TRBV27	TRBJ1-2	NA	TRBD1
TGTGCCAGCAGTCGCACAGGGACGACTGGAAACACCATATATTTT	CASSRTGTTGNTIYF	TRBV6-2/TRBV6-3	TRBJ1-3	NA	NA
TGTGCCAGCAGCTTGGCCGGACAGATAAAAAACATTCAGTACTTC	CASSLAGQIKNIQYF	TRBV5-6	TRBJ2-4	NA	NA
TGCGCCAGCAGCTCGGTAGGAGCGGGGGATCCCACAGATACGCAGTATTTT	CASSSVGAGDPTDTQYF	TRBV5-1	TRBJ2-3	NA	TRBD2
TGCGCCAGCAGTACCGGAGGAGGGGTCTATGGCTACACCTTC	CASSTGGGVYGYTF	TRBV10-2	TRBJ1-2	NA	NA
TGTGCCACCAGCAGAGATTCCCAGGACCGGCCCCAGCATTTT	CATSRDSQDRPQHF	TRBV15	TRBJ1-5	NA	NA
TGTGCCAGCAGCTTAAGGGCCTATCCCGGGACAGGGGCGAACAATGAGCAGTTCTTC	CASSLRAYPGTGANNEQFF	TRBV7-3	TRBJ2-1	NA	TRBD1
TGTGCCAGCAGTGGGCAGAATAAAGAGACCCAGTACTTC	CASSGQNKETQYF	TRBV14	TRBJ2-5	NA	NA
TGTGCCAGCACCGGGACAGGGACGACCGAAGCTTTCTTT	CASTGTGTTEAFF	TRBV9	TRBJ1-1	NA	TRBD1
TGCGCCAGCAGACTTGACAGGAGATCGAACACTGAAGCTTTCTTT	CASRLDRRSNTEAFF	TRBV4-1	TRBJ1-1	NA	NA
TGTGCCAGCAGCCTCGAAATAGCGGGGGGTTCCTACAATGAGCAGTTCTTC	CASSLEIAGGSYNEQFF	TRBV9	TRBJ2-1	few	TRBD2
TGTGCCAGCAGTTCCCGACAGGGGAACTATGGCTACACCTTC	CASSSRQGNYGYTF	TRBV28	TRBJ1-2	NA	TRBD1
TGTGCCAGCAGCTTCAGCGGTTATACTCTCACTGAAGCTTTCTTT	CASSFSGYTLTEAFF	TRBV7-2	TRBJ1-1	NA	NA
TGTGCCAGCAGTCCCTATATCCAGCCCCAGCATTTT	CASSPYIQPQHF	TRBV28	TRBJ1-5	NA	NA
TGTGCCAGCAGCTCGCGCGGGGGGTCCGCAGATACGCAGTATTTT	CASSSRGGSADTQYF	TRBV7-3	TRBJ2-3	NA	TRBD2
TGTGCCAGCAGTCTGGTAGGGGGCTGGGGCGAGCAGTACTTC	CASSLVGGWGEQYF	TRBV6-2/TRBV6-3	TRBJ2-7	once	TRBD1
TGCAGCGTTGTGGTCGGCAGGGGAGGCCTTACCGGGGAGCTGTTTTTT	CSVVVGRGGLTGELFF	TRBV29-1	TRBJ2-2	NA	NA
TGTGCCAGCAGCTTGGAACGGGACAGGCCTCTCTTTGGCTACACCTTC	CASSLERDRPLFGYTF	TRBV5-6	TRBJ1-2	NA	TRBD1
TGTGCTAGCAGCTTAGACGCCAGCGGTGGCAACGAGCAGTACTTC	CASSLDASGGNEQYF	TRBV7-7	TRBJ2-7	NA	NA
TGTGCCAGCAGTTTCTTCCCGTTAAGCACAGATACGCAGTATTTT	CASSFFPLSTDTQYF	TRBV27	TRBJ2-3	few	NA
TGTGCCAGCAGTGCCTGGAGGGAGACCCAGTACTTC	CASSAWRETQYF	TRBV2	TRBJ2-5	once	NA
TGTGCCAGTAGTTCAACAGGGTTTTGGAATCAGCCCCAGCATTTT	CASSSTGFWNQPQHF	TRBV19	TRBJ1-5	NA	NA
TGTGCCAGCAGCCCCAGCGGTGGGGCCTACAATGAGCAGTTCTTC	CASSPSGGAYNEQFF	TRBV9	TRBJ2-1	NA	NA
TGTGCCAGCAGCTCTCGGACTGGCAGCACAGATACGCAGTATTTT	CASSSRTGSTDTQYF	TRBV5-4	TRBJ2-3	NA	NA
TGTGCCAGCAGGCGAGGGGACCCCAATCAGCCCCAGCATTTT	CASRRGDPNQPQHF	TRBV6-5	TRBJ1-5	NA	NA
TGTGCCAGCAGCTTAAATCAGGACAATGAGCAGTTCTTC	CASSLNQDNEQFF	TRBV7-2	TRBJ2-1	few	NA
TGTGCCAGCAGCCAAGAAGAGAGGCCGCTTTTCAGGGTTAATGGCTACACCTTC	CASSQEERPLFRVNGYTF	TRBV4-2	TRBJ1-2	NA	NA
TGTGCCAGCAGCGCCGGGACAGGGGGCACAGATACGCAGTATTTT	CASSAGTGGTDTQYF	TRBV11-1	TRBJ2-3	NA	TRBD1
TGCGCCAGCAGCTTGGGGGCCTGGACCGGTAAGGAAAAACTGTTTTTT	CASSLGAWTGKEKLFF	TRBV5-1	TRBJ1-4	NA	NA
TGCGCCAGCAGCCAAGACTCAGTATCCTATAATTCACCCCTCCACTTT	CASSQDSVSYNSPLHF	TRBV4-3	TRBJ1-6	NA	NA
TGTGCCAGCAGTTTAAATTCCGTCGGAGAGCAGTTCTTC	CASSLNSVGEQFF	TRBV12-3/TRBV12-4	TRBJ2-1	few	NA
TGCGCCAGCAGCCAAGAAGGGTTCGCCTACGAGCAGTACTTC	CASSQEGFAYEQYF	TRBV4-1	TRBJ2-7	NA	NA
TGTGCCAGCTCACCGGGACAAGCTAATTCACCCCTCCACTTT	CASSPGQANSPLHF	TRBV18	TRBJ1-6	NA	NA
TGCAGTGCTAACAGCTATGGCTACACCTTC	CSANSYGYTF	TRBV20-1	TRBJ1-2	NA	NA
TGTGCCAGCAGCCCTGGTGGAACTAGAGACCTGTTTTTT	CASSPGGTRDLFF	TRBV28	TRBJ1-4	NA	NA
TGTGCCAGCAGCTTAAAAGGTTGGAACACTGAAGCTTTCTTT	CASSLKGWNTEAFF	TRBV11-1	TRBJ1-1	NA	NA
TGTGCCAGCAGCCCCACGGGCAGGTCTGAAGCTTTCTTT	CASSPTGRSEAFF	TRBV7-2	TRBJ1-1	NA	NA
TGTGCCAGCAGCTTCCACCTCTCGGGAGAGACCCAGTACTTC	CASSFHLSGETQYF	TRBV11-1	TRBJ2-5	once	NA
TGTGCCAGCAGGGAGGGGGGACACGGCACAGATACGCAGTATTTT	CASREGGHGTDTQYF	TRBV5-4	TRBJ2-3	NA	NA
TGTGCCAGCAGCCAGAAGTCAGGAGGGGATTTTGGAAACACCATATATTTT	CASSQKSGGDFGNTIYF	TRBV3-1/TRBV3-2	TRBJ1-3	NA	NA
TGTGCCAGCAGCCCCCGGTTCCGGGGGGCTGGCACTGAAGCTTTCTTT	CASSPRFRGAGTEAFF	TRBV7-2	TRBJ1-1	NA	NA
TGTGCCAGTAGACAGAGCTCTGGAAACACCATATATTTT	CASRQSSGNTIYF	TRBV19	TRBJ1-3	once	NA
TGTGCCAGCAGCGCGGGCTATGGCTACACCTTC	CASSAGYGYTF	TRBV9	TRBJ1-2	NA	NA
TGTGCCAGCAGCCAAAACACCCTCGGGGGGAGCTATGGCTACACCTTC	CASSQNTLGGSYGYTF	TRBV3-1/TRBV3-2	TRBJ1-2	NA	NA
TGCAGCGTTGAGACTGTCTACGAGCAGTACTTC	CSVETVYEQYF	TRBV29-1	TRBJ2-7	NA	NA
TGTGCCACCAGCACTATCAGGGAAAGCAATGAGCAGTTCTTC	CATSTIRESNEQFF	TRBV15	TRBJ2-1	NA	NA